This T cell receptor (beta chain) was recorded in a study of human T cells and chemical hapten exposure. Study in general: Across its roughly 22 weeks, the study gave patients weekly diphenylcyclopropenone doses to the scalp. TCR yields differed between samples (mainly from small differences in pooled library volume). Study outcomes and limitations: Those TCRs sitting above 1 in 1000 frequency stayed the same with DPC sensitization.

This clonotype was recorded a few times. What it binds is unknown. This sample's time point: patch test 3, about 24 weeks after DPC sensitization. Documented treatment: therapeutic diphenylcyclopropenone sensitization with weekly scalp DPC. Unfractionated whole blood was the source from which total RNA was extracted. The ends lost 7 bases at V and 3 bases at J; junction bases unmatched: 7. The CDR3 runs to 14 residues. Germline V CDR1 and CDR2: MDHEN, SYDVKM. TCRdb reanalysed the RACE reads using MiXCR and keeps one entry per CDR3 protein. The sample includes 35,000 to 45,000 distinct CDR3 sequences, 10% to 15% of them seen just once.

The specimen comprised whole blood, sampled in connection with sensitization to the hapten diphenylcyclopropenone (DPC). This TCR came from a woman in her forties with alopecia areata. Some clones in this sample may be carry-over from other donors' samples. V gene TRBV28 combines with J gene TRBJ2-3; 7 bases map to TRBD2. The chain's CDR3 is CASTLGGMTDTQYF. CDR3 nucleotide sequence: TGTGCCAGCACCCTGGGGGGGATGACAGATACGCAGTATTTT.